A single sample is the source of the 32 T cell receptor beta chains below, sequenced in a study of T cells after yellow fever vaccination. TCRdb reanalysed the 5' RACE reads using MiXCR and keeps one entry per CDR3 protein. The repertoire includes around 140,000 distinct CDR3 sequences, 6.5% to 8.5% of them detected once, and roughly 0.73% sits in the top ten. Sample: CD4+ T cells sorted from PBMCs, taken 5 days after the yellow fever booster vaccination. The origin of the receptors is a man younger than 40 who received the YFV17D yellow fever vaccine.

This clonotype has at least ten counts. The chain has TRBV20-1 and TRBJ1-6, with D uncertain. Trimming pared 1 base from V and 10 bases from J, leaving 17 bases between. The CDR3 sequence is 15 residues long. Germline V gives CDR1 DFQATT, CDR2 SNEGSKA (reference sequence). CDR3 DNA: TGCAGTGCTAGAGCTTCGGGGAATAATCGGTCACCCCTCCACTTT. Amino acids: CSARASGNNRSPLHF.

This clonotype has a count of ten or more. The chain is built from TRBV19 and TRBJ1-2, with D perhaps TRBD1 (5 bases). With 7 bases removed from V and 7 bases from J, the gap between germline ends came to 19 bases. The germline V gene has CDR1 LNHDA and CDR2 SQIVND (reference sequence). The CDR3 runs to 14 residues. CDR3 region: CASNPHGAPTGYTF. CDR3 sequence (DNA): TGTGCCAGTAATCCTCACGGGGCGCCTACTGGCTACACCTTC. Variable domain in full (rest from reference TRBV19 and TRBJ1-2): DGGITQSPKYLFRKEGQNVTLSCEQNLNHDAMYWYRQDPGQGLRLIYYSQIVNDFQKGDIAEGYSVSREKKESFPLTVTSAQKNPTAFYLCASNPHGAPTGYTFGSGTRLTVV.

This clonotype was recorded a few times. The chain links TRBV20-1 to TRBJ2-2; TRBD1 aligns across 7 bases. Trimming removed 6 bases from V and 0 bases from J; junction bases left unmatched: 4. The CDR3 contains 14 residues. CDR1 is DFQATT and CDR2 is SNEGSKA in the germline V gene (reference sequence). The CDR3: CSATDRANTGELFF. The CDR3 DNA reads TGCAGTGCCACAGACAGGGCGAACACCGGGGAGCTGTTTTTT.

Ten or more counts support this clonotype. The genes are TRBV28 and TRBJ1-5; no clear D gene. Germline assignment: CDR1 MDHEN and CDR2 SYDVKM. The CDR3 runs to 12 residues. V lost 1 base to trimming and J lost 6 bases, with 4 bases between them. CDR3 region: CASSLFLQPQHF. CDR3 bases: TGTGCCAGCAGTTTATTCCTTCAGCCCCAGCATTTT.

This clonotype was seen at least ten times. The genes are TRBV5-1 and TRBJ1-2, with D possibly being TRBD1 (5 bases). Trimming cost V 2 bases and J 6 bases, with 14 bases left between them. The germline CDR1 and CDR2 sequences are SGHRS and YFSETQ. The CDR3 is 14 residues long. CDR3 sequence: CASSLLGQGDGYTF. CDR3 DNA sequence: TGCGCCAGCAGCTTATTGGGGCAGGGCGATGGCTACACCTTC.

This clonotype occurred many times. The chain joins TRBV20-1 to TRBJ2-1, with 10 nucleotides matching TRBD1. Trimming took 3 bases from V and 4 from J; bases not matched to a gene: 9. The CDR3 is made up of 16 amino acids. Per germline, CDR1 DFQATT and CDR2 SNEGSKA (reference sequence). The CDR3 here is CSARAGTGERYNEQFF. CDR3 DNA: TGCAGTGCTAGGGCCGGGACAGGGGAGAGGTACAATGAGCAGTTCTTC.

At least ten counts were recorded for this clonotype. J is TRBJ2-2 and V is TRBV7-8; tentatively, D is TRBD1 (6 bases). Germline V CDR1 and CDR2: SGHVS, FQNEAQ. V dropped 6 bases and J dropped 4 bases, with 12 bases sitting between them. The CDR3 loop spans 14 amino acids. The CDR3 nucleotides are TGTGCCAGCAGTAGGGGGTCGATCACCGGGGAGCTGTTTTTT. Translated, it gives CASSRGSITGELFF.

Only a few counts were recorded for this clonotype. The genes are TRBV29-1 and TRBJ2-1; D perhaps matches TRBD2 (6 bases). The ends were cut back, 7 bases at V and 14 bases at J, with 18 bases in the middle. Germline V CDR1 and CDR2: SQVTM, ANQGSEA. This CDR3 spans 11 amino acids. The CDR3 spells CSGGTRGLEFF. For the CDR3, the DNA is TGCAGCGGGGGAACGCGGGGTTTGGAGTTCTTC.

Details on this clonotype: A much larger clone lies one base from this, so it may be a read error. This rearrangement joins TRBV5-1 to TRBJ2-3, with 7 bases matching TRBD2. CDR1 is SGHRS, CDR2 YFSETQ, per germline. The CDR3 sequence is 15 residues long. V lost 3 bases, J lost 5 bases, and 9 bases stayed unmatched. The CDR3 reads CASSSGRAGRDTQYF. The CDR3 bases are TGCGCCAGCAGCTCGGGACGAGCGGGAAGAGATACGCAGTATTTT.

This clonotype was counted many times. The chain combines TRBV5-1 with TRBJ2-6; D uncertain. This CDR3 comprises 15 residues. The ends were cut back, 1 base at V and 2 bases at J, with 7 bases in the middle. Germline lookup yields CDR1 SGHRS and CDR2 YFSETQ. Here the CDR3 DNA reads TGCGCCAGCAGCTTGATCCTTCCTGGGGCCAACGTCCTGACTTTC. As protein: CASSLILPGANVLTF.

This clonotype was counted many times. This chain links TRBV20-1 with TRBJ2-1; 8 nucleotides line up with TRBD2. V lost 4 bases and J lost 0; bases outside the gene matches: 2. Germline loops: CDR1 DFQATT, CDR2 SNEGSKA (reference sequence). The CDR3 is 14 amino acids. Here the CDR3 reads CSATGTSSYNEQFF. The CDR3 region has the DNA TGCAGTGCTACTGGGACTAGCTCCTACAATGAGCAGTTCTTC.

This clonotype was seen ten or more times. The rearrangement joins TRBV15 to TRBJ2-1; TRBD2 matches at 13 bases. The CDR3 loop spans 16 amino acids. Trimming cost V 9 bases and J 9 bases; bases outside gene matches: 14. Germline V gives CDR1 LNHNV, CDR2 YYDKDF (reference sequence). CDR3 nucleotides: TGTGCCACGGAGACGGGACTAGCGGGAAGTCGGGGTGAGCAGTTCTTC. Its translation is CATETGLAGSRGEQFF.

Concerning this clonotype itself: A read error is possible here, since a much larger clone lies one base away. The chain uses TRBV5-1 and TRBJ2-1, with D possibly being TRBD1 (5 bases). The CDR3 has 14 residues. Germline CDR1 and CDR2: SGHRS and YFSETQ. The ends were cut back, 4 bases at V and 2 bases at J, with 10 bases in the middle. The CDR3, as DNA: TGCGCCAGCAGCGCGGACAACCCCTACAATGAGCAGTTCTTC. Its protein is CASSADNPYNEQFF.

This clonotype occurred many times. CDR3 sequence: CASSPLDRGDEQFF. CDR3 DNA: TGTGCCAGTAGTCCGCTGGACAGGGGGGATGAGCAGTTCTTC. The rearrangement joins TRBV19 to TRBJ2-1, with 10 bases fitting TRBD1. Germline CDR1 and CDR2: LNHDA and SQIVND (reference sequence). This CDR3 comprises 14 residues. The V and J ends lost 5 bases and 8 bases, in that order; junction bases with no gene match: 6.

Remarks on this clonotype: A read error may be the cause here, since a much bigger clone is one base away. V is TRBV10-2 and J is TRBJ2-1, with 11 positions matching TRBD2. The CDR3 spans 17 residues. The germline V gene encodes CDR1 WSHSY and CDR2 SAAADI. CDR3 region: CANSEGASGRTRDEQFF. DNA for the CDR3: TGCGCCAACAGTGAGGGGGCTAGCGGGAGGACCAGGGATGAGCAGTTCTTC.

This clonotype has a count of ten or more. This chain links TRBV7-9 with TRBJ2-7, with 9 bases fitting TRBD1. The CDR3 is 14 residues long. CDR1 SEHNR and CDR2 FQNEAQ come from the germline V gene (reference sequence). J was trimmed by 4 bases and V by 5 bases; bases with no gene match: 6. The CDR3 spells CASSPGTGPYEQYF. The CDR3 coding sequence is TGTGCCAGCAGCCCCGGGACAGGGCCTTACGAGCAGTACTTC.

Ten or more counts support this clonotype. One end of the junction does not line up with germline, which may come from a read error. This rearrangement joins TRBV20-1 to TRBJ1-1; TRBD1 matches at 7 bases. CDR1 and CDR2 (germline): DFQATT, SNEGSKA (reference sequence). CDR3 length: 10 residues. CDR3 region: CRDSCTEAFF. In nucleotides, the CDR3 is TGTCGGGACAGCTGCACTGAAGCTTTCTTT.

This clonotype was picked up many times. The gene calls are TRBV20-1 and TRBJ2-4, with D unresolved. The CDR3 extends over 12 amino acids. The germline gives CDR1 DFQATT, CDR2 SNEGSKA (reference sequence). Trimming removed 3 bases from V and 6 bases from J, with 9 bases in between. The CDR3 coding sequence is TGCAGTGCTAGTGACTTGGGAAACATTCAGTACTTC. Translated, it gives CSASDLGNIQYF.

This clonotype showed up many times. The V gene is TRBV6-2 or TRBV6-3, the J gene TRBJ1-1; D possibly corresponds to TRBD1 (5 bases). The CDR3 totals 16 residues. Trimming removed 0 bases from V and 6 bases from J, with 17 bases in between. Germline CDR1 and CDR2: MNHEY and SVGEGT. CDR3 in amino acids: CASSYSLEGRDAEAFF. Written as DNA, the CDR3 is TGTGCCAGCAGTTACTCGCTCGAAGGCAGGGACGCTGAAGCTTTCTTT.

This clonotype was detected many times. The chain couples TRBV18 to TRBJ1-1; no firm D call. Germline values: CDR1 KGHSH, CDR2 LQKENI. The CDR3 loop spans 15 amino acids. V was pared by 3 bases and J by 5 bases, with 16 bases between. This CDR3 reads CASSPSEGWETEAFF. The CDR3 region has the DNA TGTGCCAGCTCACCTTCGGAGGGCTGGGAGACTGAAGCTTTCTTT.

This clonotype was observed many times. The rearrangement uses TRBV7-2 and TRBJ2-3; D assignment may be TRBD1 or TRBD2 (5 bases each). The CDR3 is made up of 14 amino acids. Trimming took 1 base from V and 4 from J, leaving 9 bases between them. Per germline, CDR1 SGHTA and CDR2 FQGNSA. CDR3: CASSLGDRPDTQYF. CDR3 DNA: TGTGCCAGCAGCTTAGGGGACCGTCCAGATACGCAGTATTTT.

A few counts support this clonotype. The V and J genes are TRBV29-1 and TRBJ2-3; no firm D call. CDR3 size: 13 residues. Germline-derived CDR1 and CDR2 are SQVTM and ANQGSEA. Trimming pared 4 bases from V and 2 bases from J, leaving 10 bases between. This chain's CDR3 is CSVGILNTDTQYF. The CDR3 nucleotides read TGCAGCGTTGGGATACTCAACACAGATACGCAGTATTTT.

Many counts were recorded for this clonotype. This rearrangement joins TRBV6-5 to TRBJ2-7; TRBD2 is a possible D gene (5 bases). The length of the CDR3 is 18 residues. From germline, CDR1 is MNHEY and CDR2 SVGAGI. V was clipped by 6 bases and J by 0 bases, with 24 bases between them. CDR3 nucleotides: TGTGCCAGCAGCCCCCGGGTCGGTCGGAGGACGAGCTCCTACGAGCAGTACTTC. Its protein product is CASSPRVGRRTSSYEQYF.

This clonotype was seen repeatedly, ten times or more. This chain connects TRBV7-2 to TRBJ2-3; D unclear. The germline gives CDR1 SGHTA, CDR2 FQGNSA. V was pared by 4 bases and J by 8 bases, with 7 bases between. CDR3 length: 11 amino acids. The CDR3 region is CASSYGSTQYF. The CDR3 coding sequence is TGTGCCAGCAGCTATGGCTCTACGCAGTATTTT.

This clonotype was seen many times. The chain has TRBV12-3 or TRBV12-4 and TRBJ1-2, with a possible D match to TRBD1 (5 bases). The CDR3 is made up of 15 amino acids. V was clipped by 4 bases and J by 6 bases, with 18 bases between them. CDR3: CASSYAPGRGDGYTF. The CDR3 DNA reads TGTGCCAGCAGTTACGCCCCTGGTAGGGGCGATGGCTACACCTTC.

This clonotype was counted at least ten times. The chain combines TRBV29-1 with TRBJ2-7, with no clear D. The CDR3 runs 13 residues. CDR1 and CDR2 (germline): SQVTM, ANQGSEA. Trimming removed 7 bases at V and 0 bases at J, with 13 bases between. CDR3 residues: CSAFGRSSYEQYF. In DNA form, the CDR3 reads TGCAGCGCCTTCGGACGGAGCTCCTACGAGCAGTACTTC.

This clonotype was detected ten times or more. The gene calls are TRBV9 and TRBJ1-1, with 9 positions matching TRBD1. CDR1 and CDR2 from the germline V gene are SGDLS and YYNGEE. V was clipped by 4 bases and J by 1 base; unmatched bases: 5. This CDR3 region has 15 residues. In nucleotides, the CDR3 is TGTGCCAGCAGCCCTCGGGACAGGGCGAACACTGAAGCTTTCTTT. Amino acid sequence: CASSPRDRANTEAFF.

This clonotype came up many times. The genes are TRBV12-3 or TRBV12-4 and TRBJ2-1; 9 bases agree with TRBD1. Trimming at V came to 6 bases and at J to 9 bases, leaving 9 bases not matched to a gene. This CDR3 is built from 14 residues. CDR3 loop: CASSPTTGGREQFF. In DNA, the CDR3 is TGTGCCAGCAGCCCAACTACAGGGGGCCGTGAGCAGTTCTTC.

This chain uses TRBV3-1 with TRBJ2-2; D remains unclear. This CDR3 is 16 amino acids long. Germline V gene sequence: CDR1 LGHDT, CDR2 YNNKEL (reference sequence). Trimming removed 11 bases at V and 1 base at J, with 20 bases between. CDR3 amino acids: CASCQMLTGNTGELFF. The CDR3 DNA sequence: TGTGCCTCCTGCCAAATGTTAACTGGGAACACCGGGGAGCTGTTTTTT.

Only a few counts were recorded for this clonotype. The chain employs TRBV5-8 and TRBJ2-7, with 10 bases lining up with TRBD2. The CDR3 is 15 amino acids. V dropped 3 bases and J dropped 4; count of bases not matched to a gene: 7. The germline gives CDR1 SGHTS, CDR2 YDEGEE. In nucleotides, the CDR3 is TGTGCCAGCAGCTGGGGAGCGGGAGGGCGGTACGAGCAGTACTTC. This sequence encodes CASSWGAGGRYEQYF.

In this sample, this clonotype turned up many times. This sequence joins TRBV9 and TRBJ2-1, with TRBD2 as a possible D gene (5 bases). The CDR3 is 15 residues long. The germline V and J ends were trimmed by 0 bases and 0 bases, with 7 bases remaining between them. CDR1 is SGDLS and CDR2 is YYNGEE in the germline V gene. The CDR3 DNA reads TGTGCCAGCAGCGTAGAGGCGGGCTCCTACAATGAGCAGTTCTTC. It is translated as CASSVEAGSYNEQFF.

Ten or more counts support this clonotype. V and J are TRBV20-1 and TRBJ2-1; the match to TRBD2 covers 10 bases. V trimming: 6 bases; J trimming: 8 bases; junction bases outside the gene matches: 4. There are 12 residues in the CDR3. Germline V CDR1 and CDR2: DFQATT, SNEGSKA (reference sequence). CDR3 DNA sequence: TGCAGTGCCACTAGCGGGACTGATGAGCAGTTCTTC. Residues: CSATSGTDEQFF.